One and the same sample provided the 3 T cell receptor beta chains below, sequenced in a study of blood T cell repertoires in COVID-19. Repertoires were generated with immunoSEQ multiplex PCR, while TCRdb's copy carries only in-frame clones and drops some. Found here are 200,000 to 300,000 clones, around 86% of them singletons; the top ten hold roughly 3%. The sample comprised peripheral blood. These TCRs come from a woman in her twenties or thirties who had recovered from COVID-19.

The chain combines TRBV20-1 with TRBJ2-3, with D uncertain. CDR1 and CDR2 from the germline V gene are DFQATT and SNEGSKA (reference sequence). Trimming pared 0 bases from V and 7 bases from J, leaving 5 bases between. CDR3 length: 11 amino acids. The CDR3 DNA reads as TGCAGTGCTAGAGACGGGTATACGCAGTATTTT. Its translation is CSARDGYTQYF.

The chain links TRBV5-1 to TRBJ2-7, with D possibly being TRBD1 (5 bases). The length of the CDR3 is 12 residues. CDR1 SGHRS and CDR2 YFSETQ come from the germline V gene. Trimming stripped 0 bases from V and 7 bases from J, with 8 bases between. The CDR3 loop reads CASSLEGPEQYF. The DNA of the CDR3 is TGCGCCAGCAGCTTGGAGGGGCCAGAGCAGTACTTC.

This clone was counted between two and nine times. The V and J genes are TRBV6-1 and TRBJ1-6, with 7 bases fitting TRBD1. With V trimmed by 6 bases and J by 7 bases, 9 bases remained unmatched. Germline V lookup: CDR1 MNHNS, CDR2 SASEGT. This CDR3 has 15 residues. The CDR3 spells CASRAQGLTNSPLHF. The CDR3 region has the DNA TGTGCCAGCAGAGCACAGGGGCTAACCAATTCACCCCTCCACTTT.